This record looks at one T cell receptor beta chain sequence and its context. This record comes from a study of technical replicates of blood from several donors. The method was immunoSEQ multiplex PCR; TCRdb's version includes in-frame clones alone and lacks a portion of them. The sample lists more than 65,000 clones; 91% were seen once. CDR3 length: 15 residues. CDR1 and CDR2 (germline): MGHRA, YSYEKL. V shed 8 bases and J 6 bases; nucleotides not matched to a gene: 13. The rearrangement links TRBV4-1 to TRBJ2-7; 10 bases line up with TRBD1. The specimen sequenced was T cells isolated from PBMCs. This receptor was obtained from a human donor in good health. Some clones in this sample may be carry-over from other donors' samples. DNA for the CDR3: TGCGCCAGCGGGGATGGGACAGGGGCTCCCTTCGAGCAGTACTTC. It is translated as CASGDGTGAPFEQYF.